The T cell receptor (beta chain) described here comes from a study of T cell responses to AZD1222 COVID-19 vaccine. Trimming took 4 bases from V and 8 from J; bases not matched to a gene: 3. Germline lookup yields CDR1 SEHNR and CDR2 FQNEAQ (reference sequence). The CDR3 runs to 12 residues. Method: immunoSEQ multiplex PCR; TCRdb's copy keeps in-frame clones and lacks some. Altogether 120,000 to 150,000 clones are present, about 90% being singletons, with the ten largest covering 3% to 4%. This TCR derives from an adult who received the AZD1222 COVID-19 vaccine. The rearrangement uses TRBV7-9 and TRBJ1-2, with 8 bases identical to TRBD1. Here the sequenced sample was peripheral blood, taken 28 days after the second AZD1222 dose. The chain's CDR3 is CASSSDRVGYTF. DNA of the CDR3: TGTGCCAGCAGCTCGGACAGGGTCGGCTACACCTTC.